The next 22 T cell receptor beta chains were all read from a single sample in a study of tumor-infiltrating lymphocytes in primary liver carcinoma. Total RNA (roughly 550 ng) served as template for TCR beta cDNA synthesis primed by a constant-region primer. Slightly modified ARM-PCR with three nested multiplex PCR rounds yielded TCR beta libraries. Rounds one and two of PCR, each of 10 cycles, were primed with TRBV1-TRBV30 forward primers and a C-beta reverse primer. TCRdb fed the multiplex PCR reads into MiXCR, producing one record per CDR3 protein. Seen here are fewer than 400,000 distinct CDR3 sequences, roughly 60% observed once, and the top ten hold more than 8.5%. RNA was extracted from whole blood without cell sorting, alongside germline DNA. Sample: peripheral blood. These receptors all stem from a man aged 35 to 55 with primary liver carcinoma and hepatitis B virus infection.

This clonotype has ten or more counts. The chain has TRBV6-1 and TRBJ2-7; 10 nucleotides line up with TRBD1. This CDR3 is 16 amino acids long. Germline loops: CDR1 MNHNS, CDR2 SASEGT. V lost 4 bases and J lost 2; bases outside the gene matches: 8. This CDR3 reads CASSGDPGQGTYEQYF. The CDR3 nucleotides read TGTGCCAGCAGTGGGGACCCGGGACAGGGGACCTACGAGCAGTACTTC.

Concerning this clonotype itself: A much bigger clone sits one base away, suggesting this may be a read error. Without the conserved terminal phenylalanine or tryptophan, this CDR3 likely stems from a read error. V is TRBV29-1 and J is TRBJ2-7; 8 positions agree with TRBD2. The CDR3 totals 15 residues. CDR1 SQVTM and CDR2 ANQGSEA come from the germline V gene. The V and J ends lost 7 bases and 4 bases, in that order; junction bases with no gene match: 15. This CDR3 reads CSAGGGTFPSYEQYS. The DNA for the CDR3 is TGCAGCGCGGGGGGGGGGACTTTCCCCTCATACGAGCAGTACTCC.

On this clonotype itself: Germline is not matched at one junction end, which may reflect a read error. V is TRBV30 and J is TRBJ2-5, with a tentative D call TRBD2 (5 bases). The CDR3 contains 13 residues. Per germline, CDR1 GTSNPN and CDR2 SVGIG (reference sequence). CDR3 DNA sequence: TGTTCCTGGAGTGTAGGGAGTCAGGAGACCCAGTACTTC. It yields the protein CSWSVGSQETQYF.

To note about this clonotype: Germline and junction disagree at one end, which may indicate a read error. This chain uses TRBV7-9 with TRBJ1-3; weak D call: TRBD1 (5 bases). Germline V gene data show CDR1 as SEHNR and CDR2 as FQNEAQ (reference sequence). The CDR3 is 16 residues long. The CDR3 sequence is CATSLAGLLTGNTIYF. CDR3 nucleotides: TGTGCCACCAGCTTAGCGGGACTATTAACTGGAAACACCATATATTTT.

Worth noting for this clonotype: This may be a read error, as it is one base from a much larger clone. DNA for the CDR3: TGTGCCTGCAGCTTAGCGGGCGGGTTGGCGGGATCGGTACAAGAGACCCAGTACTTC. Its protein is CACSLAGGLAGSVQETQYF. The rearrangement links TRBV11-2 to TRBJ2-5; 7 nucleotides match TRBD2. The germline gives CDR1 SGHAT, CDR2 FQNNGV. The CDR3 runs to 19 residues.

Concerning this clonotype: Just one base apart from a much larger clone, this may be a read error. This chain joins TRBV12-3 or TRBV12-4 and TRBJ2-7, with 8 positions matching TRBD2. The trim removed 5 bases at V and 2 bases at J, leaving 5 bases unmatched. The length of the CDR3 is 14 residues. The CDR3 sequence is CASSPAGDPYEQYF. DNA for the CDR3: TGTGCCAGCAGTCCAGCGGGAGATCCCTACGAGCAGTACTTC.

The chain carries TRBV4-1 and TRBJ2-1; D not certain. This CDR3 has 15 amino acids. Trimming removed 1 base from V and 6 bases from J, with 13 bases in between. Germline CDR1 reads MGHRA; CDR2 reads YSYEKL. The CDR3 is CASSQGGAGSNEQFF. CDR3 nucleotide sequence: TGCGCCAGCAGCCAAGGCGGCGCAGGTTCCAATGAGCAGTTCTTC.

The chain recombines TRBV11-2 with TRBJ2-3, with 7 bases matching TRBD2. Germline V CDR1 and CDR2: SGHAT, FQNNGV. Germline trimming cut 7 bases from V and 5 bases from J; bases unmatched to any gene: 9. CDR3 length: 14 residues. CDR3 DNA: TGTGCCAGCATCTCCTTAGCGGGCATAGATACGCAGTATTTT. It encodes CASISLAGIDTQYF.

The CDR3 nucleotides are TGTGCCAGCAGCCATGATGTCTCCCCAGCGGGAGTGCGAGAGACCCAGTACTTC. This gives the protein CASSHDVSPAGVRETQYF. The V and J genes are TRBV4-2 and TRBJ2-5; 8 bases map to TRBD2. The CDR3 spans 18 residues. The germline V gene has CDR1 LGHNA and CDR2 YNFKEQ. The V gene end was trimmed by 3 bases and the J gene end by 4 bases; junction bases not matched to a gene: 16.

This rearrangement joins TRBV7-9 to TRBJ2-5, with 10 nucleotides matching TRBD1. V trimming: 4 bases; J trimming: 5 bases; junction bases outside the gene matches: 7. CDR1 and CDR2 from the germline V gene are SEHNR and FQNEAQ (reference sequence). The CDR3 contains 15 residues. CDR3 nucleotides: TGTGCCAGCAGCTCCGCGACAGGGGGCCGGGAGACCCAGTACTTC. It yields the protein CASSSATGGRETQYF.

A single count supports this clonotype. This clone may be a read error of a much larger clone one base away. This rearrangement joins TRBV6-1 to TRBJ1-4, with 8 bases lining up with TRBD1. The CDR3 spans 14 residues. CDR1 MNHNS and CDR2 SASEGT come from the germline V gene. V was clipped by 5 bases and J by 10 bases; unmatched bases: 9. The CDR3 DNA reads as TGTGCCAGCAGTTTGGGCAGGGGGCACGGAAAACTGTTTTTT. Translating gives CASSLGRGHGKLFF.

Many counts were recorded for this clonotype. V and J are TRBV6-6 and TRBJ1-1, with D possibly being TRBD1 (5 bases). V was clipped by 2 bases and J by 11 bases, with 15 bases between them. This CDR3 comprises 13 residues. Per the germline V gene, CDR1 is MNHNY and CDR2 is SVGAGI (reference sequence). CDR3 coding DNA: TGTGCCAGCAGTTACGGGGCCCGAGAGGTGGCTTTCTTT. Its protein product is CASSYGAREVAFF.

Concerning this clonotype itself: A much larger clonotype is one base distant, so this may be a read error. The chain is built from TRBV5-5 and TRBJ1-1; tentative D call: TRBD1 (5 bases). Germline V gives CDR1 SGHKS, CDR2 YYEKEE (reference sequence). Trimming cost V 6 bases and J 1 base, with 16 bases left between them. This CDR3 contains 15 residues. The CDR3 DNA reads as TGTGCCAGCAACCCAGGACGGGGGAGGAACACTGAAGCTTTCTTT. Amino acids: CASNPGRGRNTEAFF.

About this clonotype: A much bigger clone sits one base away, suggesting this may be a read error. The chain carries TRBV30 and TRBJ1-4; tentatively, D is TRBD1 (6 bases). Germline loops: CDR1 GTSNPN, CDR2 SVGIG (reference sequence). CDR3 length equals 13 residues. The CDR3 loop is CDWRDRSNEKLFF. The CDR3 bases are TGTGACTGGAGAGACAGGAGTAATGAAAAACTGTTTTTT.

Turning to this clonotype: A read error is possible here, since a much larger clone lies one base away. This rearrangement joins TRBV10-1 to TRBJ2-3, with TRBD2 as a possible D gene (6 bases). Germline V gene data show CDR1 as WNHNN and CDR2 as SYGVQD (reference sequence). CDR3 length: 15 amino acids. Trimming cost V 9 bases and J 5 bases, with 21 bases left between them. The CDR3 DNA reads TGCGCCAGGCCTCGGGGCCACATGGAGGGAGATACGCAGTATTTT. Its protein is CARPRGHMEGDTQYF.

About this clonotype itself: A single base separates this from a much larger clone, so it may be a read error. The chain uses TRBV4-1 and TRBJ2-3; the D gene is possibly TRBD2 (6 bases). Trimming shortened V by 6 bases and J by 3 bases, and 10 bases separated the two germline ends. The CDR3 spans 13 residues. Germline V CDR1 and CDR2: MGHRA, YSYEKL. Here the CDR3 reads CASREGLTDTQYF. In DNA, the CDR3 is TGCGCCAGCAGGGAGGGCCTAACAGATACGCAGTATTTT.

As regards this clonotype: This may come from a read error, since a much larger clone is one base off. V gene TRBV4-1 combines with J gene TRBJ1-6; the D is unclear. V was clipped by 0 bases and J by 9 bases, with 6 bases between them. The CDR3 loop spans 13 amino acids. CDR1 MGHRA and CDR2 YSYEKL come from the germline V gene. CDR3 nucleotide sequence: TGCGCCAGCAGCCAAGAGCTCCCTTCACCCCTCCACTTT. Translated, it gives CASSQELPSPLHF.

The V gene is TRBV11-3, the J gene TRBJ2-5, with a tentative D call TRBD1 (5 bases). V lost 5 bases and J lost 2, with 15 bases in between. This CDR3 spans 15 amino acids. CDR1 and CDR2 from the germline V gene are SGHNT and YENEEA. Here the CDR3 DNA reads TGTGCCAGCAGCACCCGAGGTAGGGGTCAAGAGACCCAGTACTTC. Protein sequence: CASSTRGRGQETQYF.

The table lists this clonotype with a count of one. One base away lies a much larger clone, so this may be a sequencing read error. V is TRBV6-1 and J is TRBJ2-7; TRBD1 might be the D (5 bases). CDR1 MNHNS and CDR2 SASEGT come from the germline V gene. This CDR3 contains 15 residues. CDR3 DNA: TGTGCCAGCAGTGAAGTAACAGGTCTCTCCTACGAGCGGTACTTC. It yields the protein CASSEVTGLSYERYF.

As concerns this clonotype: A much bigger clone sits one base away, suggesting this may be a read error. The chain has TRBV5-4 and TRBJ2-3; 11 bases map to TRBD1. This CDR3 region has 16 residues. Per germline, CDR1 SGHNT and CDR2 YYREEE (reference sequence). Trimming at V came to 5 bases and at J to 1 base, leaving 6 bases not matched to a gene. The CDR3 is CASRRTGGAGTDTQYF. The DNA for the CDR3 is TGTGCCAGCAGACGGACAGGGGGCGCGGGCACAGATACGCAGTATTTT.

This clonotype occurred a few times. The chain has TRBV28 and TRBJ2-7, with TRBD2 matching over 9 bases. Germline lookup yields CDR1 MDHEN and CDR2 SYDVKM. The junction had 6 bases not matched to a gene; V was cut back by 5 bases and J by 1 base. CDR3 size: 15 residues. The CDR3 DNA reads TGTGCCAGCAGTCTACGGACTAGCGAGTCCTACGAGCAGTACTTC. This codes for CASSLRTSESYEQYF.

Comment on this clonotype: A read error may produce the germline difference seen at one junction end. The genes are TRBV29-1 and TRBJ2-5; 10 nucleotides match TRBD1. The CDR3 spans 15 residues. Per the germline V gene, CDR1 is SQVTM and CDR2 is ANQGSEA. CDR3 DNA sequence: TGTAGCGTTGAAGCCGACAGGGGGCGAGCAGAGATCCAGTACTTC. This codes for CSVEADRGRAEIQYF.